Listed below are T cell receptor beta chains from one sample, sequenced in a study of CD4+ T cells in melanoma. TCRdb's table, derived via immunoSEQ multiplex PCR, lists solely in-frame clones and lacks some. This table holds about 10,000 clones, 50% to 75% found once. The specimen sequenced was cells from a culture (not recorded whether cultured in vitro). Every receptor here comes from a human donor with melanoma. Each CDR3 is given with its conserved first and last residue. The order of the fields is D gene, clone size, J gene, V gene, CDR3 protein, CDR3 DNA. D genes are given only for firm matches. Not every row has a clone size; where given, it reads once, few, many or a size class.

d_call: NA
clone_size: NA
j_call: TRBJ2-2
v_call: TRBV21-1
cdr3_aa: CASSKKAGRMFF
cdr3_nt: TGTGCCAGCAGCAAAAAGGCGGGTAGGATGTTTTTT

d_call: TRBD1
clone_size: few
j_call: TRBJ2-7
v_call: TRBV18
cdr3_aa: CASSPDRDSYEQYF
cdr3_nt: TGTGCCAGCTCACCGGACAGGGACTCCTACGAGCAGTACTTC

d_call: TRBD1
clone_size: NA
j_call: TRBJ1-2
v_call: TRBV25-1
cdr3_aa: CASSDPGTGVFDGYTF
cdr3_nt: TGTGCCAGCAGTGATCCCGGGACAGGGGTCTTCGATGGCTACACCTTC

d_call: NA
clone_size: NA
j_call: TRBJ2-4
v_call: TRBV10-3
cdr3_aa: CAISESGTKNIQYF
cdr3_nt: TGTGCCATCAGTGAATCCGGGACCAAAAACATTCAGTACTTC

d_call: TRBD1
clone_size: NA
j_call: TRBJ2-1
v_call: TRBV19
cdr3_aa: CASSIGARTGPQFF
cdr3_nt: TGTGCCAGTAGTATAGGAGCTAGGACAGGACCCCAGTTCTTC

d_call: NA
clone_size: NA
j_call: TRBJ2-3
v_call: TRBV18
cdr3_aa: CASSRLGTNTDTQYF
cdr3_nt: TGTGCCAGCTCGCGCCTCGGAACTAACACAGATACGCAGTATTTT

d_call: NA
clone_size: NA
j_call: TRBJ2-3
v_call: TRBV5-1
cdr3_aa: CASSLVGYFTDTQYF
cdr3_nt: TGCGCCAGCAGCTTGGTAGGCTATTTCACAGATACGCAGTATTTT

d_call: TRBD1
clone_size: NA
j_call: TRBJ2-4
v_call: TRBV2
cdr3_aa: CASSQYQGVGNIQYF
cdr3_nt: TGTGCCAGCAGCCAGTATCAGGGGGTAGGGAACATTCAGTACTTC

d_call: NA
clone_size: NA
j_call: TRBJ2-3
v_call: TRBV11-2
cdr3_aa: CASSLEILNAGGLNTQYF
cdr3_nt: TGTGCCAGCAGCTTAGAGATTCTAAACGCCGGGGGTTTGAATACGCAGTATTTT

d_call: NA
clone_size: once
j_call: TRBJ1-5
v_call: TRBV5-1
cdr3_aa: CASSLQGVQPQHF
cdr3_nt: TGTGCCAGCAGCTTACAAGGGGTCCAGCCCCAGCATTTT

d_call: NA
clone_size: NA
j_call: TRBJ1-4
v_call: TRBV7-2
cdr3_aa: CASRSWDTDEKLFF
cdr3_nt: TGTGCCAGCAGATCCTGGGACACAGATGAAAAACTGTTTTTT

d_call: NA
clone_size: NA
j_call: TRBJ2-7
v_call: TRBV5-1
cdr3_aa: CASSFGGLDRYEQYF
cdr3_nt: TGCGCCAGCAGCTTTGGAGGGCTCGACCGGTACGAGCAGTACTTC

d_call: NA
clone_size: NA
j_call: TRBJ2-5
v_call: TRBV11-2
cdr3_aa: CASSLVTGRWETQYF
cdr3_nt: TGTGCCAGCAGCTTAGTCACGGGCAGGTGGGAGACCCAGTACTTC

d_call: NA
clone_size: NA
j_call: TRBJ2-7
v_call: TRBV2
cdr3_aa: CASSGGILYEQYF
cdr3_nt: TGTGCCAGCAGTGGAGGGATCCTCTACGAGCAGTACTTC

d_call: TRBD1
clone_size: medium-sized
j_call: TRBJ2-7
v_call: TRBV7-2
cdr3_aa: CASSSDRGRYEQYF
cdr3_nt: TGTGCCAGCAGCTCGGACAGGGGAAGATACGAGCAGTACTTC

d_call: NA
clone_size: NA
j_call: TRBJ2-2
v_call: TRBV30
cdr3_aa: CGTRQPNTGELFF
cdr3_nt: TGTGGGACGCGACAGCCGAACACCGGGGAGCTGTTTTTT

d_call: NA
clone_size: NA
j_call: TRBJ2-5
v_call: TRBV5-5
cdr3_aa: CASSSGPPPGTQYF
cdr3_nt: TGTGCCAGCAGCTCTGGCCCACCCCCGGGGACCCAGTACTTC

d_call: NA
clone_size: NA
j_call: TRBJ2-1
v_call: TRBV15
cdr3_aa: CATSRVTGPYNEQFF
cdr3_nt: TGTGCCACCAGCAGAGTGACAGGTCCTTACAATGAGCAGTTCTTC